These 5 T cell receptor beta chains share one sample of origin, sequenced in a study of neoadjuvant anti-PD-1 for oral cavity cancer. TCRdb's copy holds only in-frame clones and misses some; the assay was immunoSEQ multiplex PCR. The sample consists of approximately 74,000 clones, approximately 84% of them appearing once. The material sequenced was PBMCs, taken before nivolumab (anti-PD-1) treatment. The receptors come from a person aged 35-79 years with oral cavity squamous cell carcinoma.

The chain employs TRBV7-2 and TRBJ1-5; tentative D call: TRBD1 (6 bases). The CDR3 spans 13 residues. Trimming took 5 bases from V and 4 from J, leaving 9 bases between them. Looked up from germline, CDR1 is SGHTA and CDR2 is FQGNSA. CDR3 nucleotides: TGTGCCAGCAGCCCAGGGGTTAATCAGCCCCAGCATTTT. It yields the protein CASSPGVNQPQHF.

This chain links TRBV6-6 with TRBJ2-7; D possibly corresponds to TRBD2 (6 bases). The CDR3 contains 16 residues. With 2 bases removed from V and 2 bases from J, the gap between germline ends came to 16 bases. CDR1 is MNHNY, CDR2 SVGAGI, per germline (reference sequence). The CDR3 protein is CASSYPRGLGAYEQYF. The CDR3 bases are TGTGCCAGCAGTTACCCCCGGGGGTTAGGCGCCTACGAGCAGTACTTC.

This CDR3 reads CSVVTSGSGYEQYF. DNA of the CDR3: TGCAGCGTTGTAACTAGCGGGAGTGGATACGAGCAGTACTTC. The chain employs TRBV29-1 and TRBJ2-7; 11 bases are a match to TRBD2. Germline-derived CDR1 and CDR2 are SQVTM and ANQGSEA. Trimming cost V 4 bases and J 4 bases; bases outside gene matches: 6. This CDR3 is built from 14 residues.

V gene TRBV2 combines with J gene TRBJ2-7; no clear D. Trimming removed 4 bases from V and 3 bases from J, with 13 bases in between. CDR3 size: 14 residues. Germline V gene sequence: CDR1 SNHLY, CDR2 FYNNEI. CDR3 amino acids: CASSAQSSNYEQYF. The DNA for the CDR3 is TGTGCCAGCAGTGCCCAGTCCTCTAACTACGAGCAGTACTTC.

V is TRBV11-1 and J is TRBJ2-1; maybe TRBD1 (5 bases). The CDR3 is 13 residues long. Germline CDR1 reads SGHAT; CDR2 reads FQDESV (reference sequence). V was trimmed by 2 bases and J by 6 bases, leaving 8 bases between them. CDR3 nucleotide sequence: TGTGCCAGCAGCTTACCAGGGCTCAATGAGCAGTTCTTC. It translates to CASSLPGLNEQFF.